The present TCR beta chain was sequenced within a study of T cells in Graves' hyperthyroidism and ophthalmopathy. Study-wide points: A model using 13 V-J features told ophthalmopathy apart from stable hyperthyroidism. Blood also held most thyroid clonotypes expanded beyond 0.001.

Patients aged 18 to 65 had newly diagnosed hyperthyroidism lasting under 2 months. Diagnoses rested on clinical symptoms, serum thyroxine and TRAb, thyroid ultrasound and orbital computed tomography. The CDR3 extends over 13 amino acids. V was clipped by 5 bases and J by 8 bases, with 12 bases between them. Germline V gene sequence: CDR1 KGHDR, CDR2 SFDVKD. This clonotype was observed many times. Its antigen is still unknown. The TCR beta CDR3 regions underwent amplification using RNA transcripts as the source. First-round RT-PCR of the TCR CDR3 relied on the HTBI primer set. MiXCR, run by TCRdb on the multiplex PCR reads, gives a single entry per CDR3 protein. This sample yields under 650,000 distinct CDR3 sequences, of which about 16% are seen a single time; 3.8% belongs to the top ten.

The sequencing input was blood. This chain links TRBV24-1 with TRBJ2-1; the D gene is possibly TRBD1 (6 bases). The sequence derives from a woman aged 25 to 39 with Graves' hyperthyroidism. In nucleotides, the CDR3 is TGTGCCACCAGTGGCATACAGGGCGATGAGCAGTTCTTC. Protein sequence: CATSGIQGDEQFF.